A selection of T cell receptor beta chains follows, all from one sample in a study of regulatory T cells in long-lasting Graves disease. In TCRdb, the multiplex PCR reads were re-called with MiXCR into one record per CDR3 protein. The data show a few hundred thousand distinct CDR3 sequences, roughly a quarter seen once. The sequencing here drew on peripheral blood mononuclear cells (PBMCs), taken when the disease was refractory, from a patient treated with antithyroid drugs. These receptors all stem from a female donor with Graves disease. CDR3s include the opening cysteine and the closing phenylalanine or tryptophan. D genes are given only for firm matches. Part of the rows lack a size; the others show once, few, many or a class for expanded clones.

>TRBD2|many|TRBJ2-5|TRBV6-1
TGTGCCAGCAGCCTGGGACTAAACCAAGAGACCCAGTACTTC
CASSLGLNQETQYF
>TRBD2|many|TRBJ2-7|TRBV11-2
TGTGCCAGCAGCCAGGTGGGAGGGTTCCGCGAGCAGTACTTC
CASSQVGGFREQYF
>TRBD1|many|TRBJ1-1|TRBV3-1
TGTGCCAGCAGCCTGGGACAGGGCATTGGCACTGAAGCTTTCTTT
CASSLGQGIGTEAFF
>NA|few|TRBJ1-2|TRBV28
TGTGCCAGCACCCATTCCGGAGCAGGAGGCTATGGCTACACCTTC
CASTHSGAGGYGYTF
>NA|NA|TRBJ2-7|TRBV27
TGTGCCAGCAGCTTGGATGGTGTCGTACGCTACGAGCAGTACTTC
CASSLDGVVRYEQYF
>NA|NA|TRBJ1-6|TRBV6-5
TGTGCCAGCAGTTACTCCAGGGGCGACGGGGGCCTCCTCCACTTT
CASSYSRGDGGLLHF
>TRBD1|NA|TRBJ1-2|TRBV5-1
TGCGCCAGCAGCTTTCTAGGACAGGGTGGCTATGGCTACACCTTC
CASSFLGQGGYGYTF
>TRBD2|many|TRBJ2-7|TRBV29-1
TGCAGCGTTCGAGGGCTAGCGGGAGGAGAGTACGAGCAGTACTTC
CSVRGLAGGEYEQYF
>NA|many|TRBJ1-2|TRBV2
TGTGCCAGCAGTGAAACGGGAGCTGGCTACACCTTC
CASSETGAGYTF
>NA|few|TRBJ2-7|TRBV7-2
TGTGCCAGCAGCTTAGCGGCAGGAGCCAGTTACGAGCAGTACTTC
CASSLAAGASYEQYF
>NA|many|TRBJ2-7|TRBV10-3
TGTGCCATCAGTGAGCTTGGGGTTTACGAGCAGTACTTC
CAISELGVYEQYF
>TRBD1|NA|TRBJ1-5|TRBV7-2
TGTGCCAGCAGCTTAAGGACAGGGTTCGGCAATCAGCCCCAGCATTTT
CASSLRTGFGNQPQHF
>NA|NA|TRBJ2-6|TRBV14
TGTGCCAGCAGCCAATACTCGGGGGCCAACGTCCTGACTTTC
CASSQYSGANVLTF
>NA|many|TRBJ1-5|TRBV2
TGTGCCAGCAGTGATTCGAGCCTCTCGAGACCCAATCAGCCCCAGCATTTT
CASSDSSLSRPNQPQHF
>NA|many|TRBJ2-7|TRBV28
TGTGCCAGCAGCTCACAGGTACGGGAGCAGTACTTC
CASSSQVREQYF
>TRBD1|many|TRBJ2-5|TRBV28
TGTGCCAGCAGTAGACAGGGGCCAGAGACCCAGTACTTC
CASSRQGPETQYF
>NA|NA|TRBJ2-7|TRBV2
TGTGCCAGCAGGAGACCCCCCTACGAGCAGTACTTC
CASRRPPYEQYF
>NA|many|TRBJ2-7|TRBV7-2
TGTGCCAGCAGCCCGGCCAAGGGGCTAGGGGAGCAGTACTTC
CASSPAKGLGEQYF
>NA|NA|TRBJ2-2|TRBV7-3
TGTGCCAGCTCCGGAGATGGAATGGGCGGGGAGCTGTTTTTT
CASSGDGMGGELFF
>TRBD1|NA|TRBJ2-5|TRBV24-1
TGTGCCACCAGTGATCCACGGACAGGGCGAGAGACCCAGTACTTC
CATSDPRTGRETQYF
>NA|many|TRBJ1-3|TRBV13
TGTGCCAGCAGTCGACTATCTGGAAACACCATATATTTT
CASSRLSGNTIYF
>NA|few|TRBJ1-5|TRBV6-1
TGTGCCAGCCTCATCGTCAGAAGACAGCCCCAGCATTTT
CASLIVRRQPQHF
>NA|many|TRBJ1-4|TRBV2
TGTGCCAGCAGTACAGGGACTAATGAAAAACTGTTTTTT
CASSTGTNEKLFF